This record concerns one TCR beta chain sequence. The target antigen is unknown. The record originates from a study of cytomegalovirus exposure and HLA in healthy donors. Study in general: Early release data held tens of millions of unique TCRs from HLA-typed donors. Overall study findings and caveats: In an earlier analysis, most TCR beta V segments were productive about 87% or about 30% of the time.

PCR amplification relied on 60 Vbeta primers (plus 13 Jbeta primers). Here immunoSEQ multiplex PCR was the method, and the copy in TCRdb shows in-frame clones only, minus some. Here the sample spans under 200,000 clones, over 70% being singletons. CDR1 and CDR2 from the germline V gene are LNHDA and SQIVND (reference sequence). CDR3 length equals 14 residues. Trimming at V came to 9 bases and at J to 4 bases, leaving 6 bases not matched to a gene. The sequence was collected from a young woman in good health and CMV-seropositive. The sequencing input was PBMCs. The chain employs TRBV19 and TRBJ2-2; 9 nucleotides match TRBD1. CDR3 region: CASAGQGFTGELFF. The CDR3 nucleotides are TGTGCCAGCGCCGGACAGGGGTTCACCGGGGAGCTGTTTTTT.